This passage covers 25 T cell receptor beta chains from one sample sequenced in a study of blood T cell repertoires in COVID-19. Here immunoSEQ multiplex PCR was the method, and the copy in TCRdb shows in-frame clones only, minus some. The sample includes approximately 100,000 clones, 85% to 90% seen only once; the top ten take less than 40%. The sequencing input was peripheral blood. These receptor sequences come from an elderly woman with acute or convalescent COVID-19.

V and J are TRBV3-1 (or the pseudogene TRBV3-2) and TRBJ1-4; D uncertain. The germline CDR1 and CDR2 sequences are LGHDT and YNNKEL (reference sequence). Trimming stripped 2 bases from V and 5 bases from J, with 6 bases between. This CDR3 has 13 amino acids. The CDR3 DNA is TGTGCCAGCAGCCAACCGGGGAATGAAAAACTGTTTTTT. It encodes CASSQPGNEKLFF.

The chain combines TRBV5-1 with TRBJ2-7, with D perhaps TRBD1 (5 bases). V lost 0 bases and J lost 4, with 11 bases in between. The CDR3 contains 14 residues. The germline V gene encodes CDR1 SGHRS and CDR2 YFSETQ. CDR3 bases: TGCGCCAGCAGCTTGGGGACGGCAGGGTACGAGCAGTACTTC. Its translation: CASSLGTAGYEQYF.

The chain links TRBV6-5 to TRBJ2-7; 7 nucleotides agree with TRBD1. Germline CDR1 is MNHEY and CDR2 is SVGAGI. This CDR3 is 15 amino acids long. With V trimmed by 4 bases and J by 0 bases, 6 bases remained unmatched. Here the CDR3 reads CASSSRDRFSYEQYF. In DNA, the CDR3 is TGTGCCAGCAGTTCCCGGGACAGATTCTCCTACGAGCAGTACTTC.

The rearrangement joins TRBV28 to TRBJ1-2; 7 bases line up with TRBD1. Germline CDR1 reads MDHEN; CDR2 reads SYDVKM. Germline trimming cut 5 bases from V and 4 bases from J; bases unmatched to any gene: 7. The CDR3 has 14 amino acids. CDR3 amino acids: CASSLPRTGYGYTF. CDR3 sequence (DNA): TGTGCCAGCAGTCTCCCACGGACAGGCTATGGCTACACCTTC.

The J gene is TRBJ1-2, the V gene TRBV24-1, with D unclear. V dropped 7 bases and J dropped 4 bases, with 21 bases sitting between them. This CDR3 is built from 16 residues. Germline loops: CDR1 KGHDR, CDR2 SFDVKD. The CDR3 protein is CATREFPGLTSYGYTF. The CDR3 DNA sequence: TGTGCCACCAGAGAATTTCCGGGTCTAACTTCCTATGGCTACACCTTC.

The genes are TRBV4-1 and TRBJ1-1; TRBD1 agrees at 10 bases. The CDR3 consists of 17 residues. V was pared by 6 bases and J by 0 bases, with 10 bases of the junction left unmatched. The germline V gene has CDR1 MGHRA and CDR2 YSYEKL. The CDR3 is CASRPGTGESLNTEAFF. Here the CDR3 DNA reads TGCGCCAGCAGACCCGGGACAGGGGAGTCCTTGAACACTGAAGCTTTCTTT.

This CDR3 is CASSERQGFYGYTF. CDR3 nucleotides: TGTGCCAGCAGCGAGAGACAGGGGTTCTATGGCTACACCTTC. The rearrangement joins TRBV9 to TRBJ1-2; TRBD1 matches at 8 bases. V lost 3 bases, J lost 4 bases, and 5 bases stayed unmatched. Germline V gene lookup returns CDR1 SGDLS and CDR2 YYNGEE. The CDR3 totals 14 residues.

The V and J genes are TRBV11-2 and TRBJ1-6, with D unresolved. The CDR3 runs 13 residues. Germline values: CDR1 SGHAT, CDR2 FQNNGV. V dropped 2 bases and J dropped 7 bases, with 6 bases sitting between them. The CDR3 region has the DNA TGTGCCAGCAGCTTAATGTCGAATTCACCCCTCCACTTT. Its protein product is CASSLMSNSPLHF.

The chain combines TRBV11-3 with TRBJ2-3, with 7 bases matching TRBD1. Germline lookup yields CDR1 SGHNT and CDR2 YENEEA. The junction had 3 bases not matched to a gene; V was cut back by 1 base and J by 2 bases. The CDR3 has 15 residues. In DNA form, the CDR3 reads TGTGCCAGCAGCTTAGGGGACAGAGACACAGATACGCAGTATTTT. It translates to CASSLGDRDTDTQYF.

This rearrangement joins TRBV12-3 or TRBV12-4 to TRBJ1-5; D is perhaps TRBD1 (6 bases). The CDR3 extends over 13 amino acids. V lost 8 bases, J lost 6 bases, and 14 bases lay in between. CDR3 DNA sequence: TGTGCCAGCGATAGGGGGTCCGGTCAGCCCCAGCATTTT. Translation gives CASDRGSGQPQHF.

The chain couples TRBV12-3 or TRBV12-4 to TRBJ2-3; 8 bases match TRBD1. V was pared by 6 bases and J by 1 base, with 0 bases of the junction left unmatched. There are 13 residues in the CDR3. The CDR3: CASRTGGTDTQYF. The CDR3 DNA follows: TGTGCCAGCAGGACAGGGGGCACAGATACGCAGTATTTT.

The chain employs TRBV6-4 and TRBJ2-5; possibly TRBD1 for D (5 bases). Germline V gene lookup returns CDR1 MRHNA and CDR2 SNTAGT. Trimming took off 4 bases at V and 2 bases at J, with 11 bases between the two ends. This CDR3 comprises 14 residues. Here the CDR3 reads CASSGPTVQETQYF. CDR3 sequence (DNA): TGTGCCAGCAGTGGTCCGACAGTACAAGAGACCCAGTACTTC.

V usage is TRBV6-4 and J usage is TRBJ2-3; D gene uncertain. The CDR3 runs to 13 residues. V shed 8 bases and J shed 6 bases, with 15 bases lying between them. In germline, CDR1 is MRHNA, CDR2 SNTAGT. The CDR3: CASSKASWDTQYF. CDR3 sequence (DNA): TGTGCCAGCTCTAAGGCTAGTTGGGATACGCAGTATTTT.

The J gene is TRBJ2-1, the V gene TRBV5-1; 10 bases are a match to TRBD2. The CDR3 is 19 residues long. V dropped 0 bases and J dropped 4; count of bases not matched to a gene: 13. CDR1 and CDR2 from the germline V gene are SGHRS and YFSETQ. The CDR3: CASSLVPSGGLLGYNEQFF. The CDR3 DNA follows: TGCGCCAGCAGCTTGGTGCCTAGCGGGGGCCTATTGGGGTACAATGAGCAGTTCTTC.

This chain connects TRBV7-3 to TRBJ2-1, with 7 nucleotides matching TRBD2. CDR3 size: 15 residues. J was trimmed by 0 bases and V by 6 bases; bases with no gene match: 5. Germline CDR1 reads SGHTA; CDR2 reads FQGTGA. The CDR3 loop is CASRAGTNSYNEQFF. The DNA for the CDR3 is TGTGCCAGCAGGGCCGGGACTAACTCCTACAATGAGCAGTTCTTC.

In DNA, the CDR3 is TGTGCCAGTAGTATTTCCCCGGTGGTGAACACTGAAGCTTTCTTT. This translates into CASSISPVVNTEAFF. The V and J genes are TRBV19 and TRBJ1-1; no firm D call. CDR1 and CDR2 (germline): LNHDA, SQIVND (reference sequence). The CDR3 spans 15 residues. Between the trimmed V and J ends, which lost 3 bases and 0 bases, there was a span of 11 bases.

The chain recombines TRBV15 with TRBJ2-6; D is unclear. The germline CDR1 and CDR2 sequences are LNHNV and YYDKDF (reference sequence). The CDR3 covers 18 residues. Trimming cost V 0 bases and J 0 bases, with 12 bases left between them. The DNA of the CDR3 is TGTGCCACCAGCAGAGATCTGGTCCTAGGCTCTGGGGCCAACGTCCTGACTTTC. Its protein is CATSRDLVLGSGANVLTF. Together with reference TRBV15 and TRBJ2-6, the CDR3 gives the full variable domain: DAMVIQNPRYQVTQFGKPVTLSCSQTLNHNVMYWYQQKSSQAPKLLFHYYDKDFNNEADTPDNFQSRRPNTSFCFLDIRSPGLGDTAMYLCATSRDLVLGSGANVLTFGAGSRLTVL.

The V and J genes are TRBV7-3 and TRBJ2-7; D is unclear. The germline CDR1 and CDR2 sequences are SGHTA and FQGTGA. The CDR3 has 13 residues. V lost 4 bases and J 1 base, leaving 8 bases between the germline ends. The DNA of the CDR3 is TGTGCCAGCAGCTACGCAGGTTCCTACGAGCAGTACTTC. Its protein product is CASSYAGSYEQYF.

The CDR3 here is CASSLSGRGLYNEQFF. In DNA, the CDR3 is TGTGCCAGCAGCCTCTCCGGGCGGGGGCTGTACAATGAGCAGTTCTTC. The chain employs TRBV7-8 and TRBJ2-1; tentative D call: TRBD2 (7 bases). The V gene's germline CDR1 is SGHVS and CDR2 FQNEAQ. The CDR3 has 16 residues. V gave up 5 bases and J gave up 4 bases, with 18 bases separating them.

Here the CDR3 DNA reads TGTGCCAGTAGTATAGTGGCGGGGGAGACCCAGTACTTC. This encodes CASSIVAGETQYF. This chain uses TRBV19 with TRBJ2-5; D possibly corresponds to TRBD2 (6 bases). Germline assignment: CDR1 LNHDA and CDR2 SQIVND (reference sequence). The V end was cut by 1 base, the J end by 5 bases, with 8 bases between. CDR3 size: 13 residues.

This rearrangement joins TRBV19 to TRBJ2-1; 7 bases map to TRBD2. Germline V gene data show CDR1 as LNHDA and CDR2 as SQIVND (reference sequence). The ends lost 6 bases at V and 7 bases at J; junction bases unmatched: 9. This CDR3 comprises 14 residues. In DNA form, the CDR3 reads TGTGCCAGTAGCATATGGGCCGGGGGGAATGAGCAGTTCTTC. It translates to CASSIWAGGNEQFF.

The CDR3 DNA is TGTGCCAGCAGTTCAGGGGAGTCCGAGCAGTACTTC. It specifies CASSSGESEQYF. J is TRBJ2-7 and V is TRBV2, with D maybe TRBD1 (6 bases). V lost 5 bases, J lost 6 bases, and 11 bases lay in between. Germline values: CDR1 SNHLY, CDR2 FYNNEI. This CDR3 contains 12 residues.

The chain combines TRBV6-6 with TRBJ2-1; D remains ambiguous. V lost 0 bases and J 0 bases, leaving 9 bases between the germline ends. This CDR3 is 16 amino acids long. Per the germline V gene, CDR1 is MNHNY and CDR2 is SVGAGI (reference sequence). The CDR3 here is CASSYSKASSYNEQFF. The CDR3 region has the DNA TGTGCCAGCAGTTACTCGAAGGCTAGCTCCTACAATGAGCAGTTCTTC.

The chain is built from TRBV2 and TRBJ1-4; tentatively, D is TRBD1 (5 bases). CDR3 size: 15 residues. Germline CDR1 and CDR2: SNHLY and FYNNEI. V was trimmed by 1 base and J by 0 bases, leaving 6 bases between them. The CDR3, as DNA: TGTGCCAGCAGTGAAGAGACAGCAACTAATGAAAAACTGTTTTTT. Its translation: CASSEETATNEKLFF.

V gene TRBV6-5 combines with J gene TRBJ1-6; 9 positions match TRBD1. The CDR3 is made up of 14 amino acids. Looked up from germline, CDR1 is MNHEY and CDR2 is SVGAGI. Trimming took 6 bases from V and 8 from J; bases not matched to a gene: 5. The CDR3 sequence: CASSSGTGHSPLHF. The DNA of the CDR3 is TGTGCCAGCAGCTCCGGGACAGGGCATTCACCCCTCCACTTT.